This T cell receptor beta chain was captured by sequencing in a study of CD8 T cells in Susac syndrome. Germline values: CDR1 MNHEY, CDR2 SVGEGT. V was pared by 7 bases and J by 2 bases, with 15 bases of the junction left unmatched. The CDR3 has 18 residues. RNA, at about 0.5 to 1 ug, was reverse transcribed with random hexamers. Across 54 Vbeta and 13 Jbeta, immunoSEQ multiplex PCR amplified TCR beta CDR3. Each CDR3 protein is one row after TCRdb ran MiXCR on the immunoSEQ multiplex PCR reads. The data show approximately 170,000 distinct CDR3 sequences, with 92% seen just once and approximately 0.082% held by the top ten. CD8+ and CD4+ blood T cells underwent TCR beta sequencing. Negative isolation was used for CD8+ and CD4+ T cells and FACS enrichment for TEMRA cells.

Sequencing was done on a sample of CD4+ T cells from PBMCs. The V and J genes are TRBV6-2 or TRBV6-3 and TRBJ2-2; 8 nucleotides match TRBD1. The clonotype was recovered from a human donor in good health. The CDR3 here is CASTKHKGQAINTGELFF. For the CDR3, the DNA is TGTGCCAGCACCAAACATAAGGGACAGGCGATTAACACCGGGGAGCTGTTTTTT.